This T cell receptor beta chain stems from a study of blood T cell repertoires in COVID-19. About the study: Collection of acute and convalescent COVID-19 samples took place in the United States, Italy and Spain.

The length of the CDR3 is 15 residues. The germline V gene has CDR1 LGHDT and CDR2 YNNKEL (reference sequence). V lost 1 base, J lost 4 bases, and 13 bases lay in between. Cohort 3 recovery required two negative PCRs, clearance, or symptom resolution. Authors' processing steps: Amplification of reference gene primers was used by the study to estimate nucleated cell counts. Assay: immunoSEQ multiplex PCR; the TCRdb copy retains only in-frame clones and omits some. The DNA was the basis for D and trimming; V, J and clone size are from that table. The sample includes some 350,000 clones, roughly nine tenths seen only once; the top ten take 1%.

This receptor was identified in a man younger than 35 who had recovered from COVID-19. V gene TRBV3-1 (or the pseudogene TRBV3-2) combines with J gene TRBJ1-2, with D unclear. The sequenced material came from PBMCs or T cells enriched from blood (not recorded which). The CDR3 loop is CASSQVGGRGYGYTF. CDR3 sequence (DNA): TGTGCCAGCAGCCAAGTGGGCGGCCGGGGCTATGGCTACACCTTC.